This T cell receptor beta chain was identified in a study of blood T cell repertoires in COVID-19. Study-level background: Spain, Italy and the United States supplied samples that represented acute and convalescent COVID-19. From T cells, B-cell-depleted T cells, or PBMCs came the material, which was cDNA or gDNA.

In the authors' methods: Counts of nucleated cells, estimated from reference gene primer amplification, were obtained. Assay used: immunoSEQ multiplex PCR; TCRdb lists only in-frame clones, some missing. The DNA was the basis for D and trimming; V, J and clone size are from that table. The sample yields about 83,000 clones, around 84% seen once. This TCR was recovered from a man older than 75 with active or convalescent COVID-19. Material: peripheral blood.

CDR3 nucleotide sequence: TGTGCCAGCTCACCGCGGACAGACCGAAACACCATATATTTT. Translated, it gives CASSPRTDRNTIYF. The V gene is TRBV18, the J gene TRBJ1-3, with D maybe TRBD1 (6 bases). The V gene lost 3 bases and the J gene lost 5 bases, with 11 bases spanning the gap. Germline CDR1 KGHSH, CDR2 LQKENI. The CDR3 runs to 14 residues.